This T cell receptor beta chain comes out of a study of CD8+CD57+ T cells in acquired aplastic anemia. In the study overall: DNA per sorted CD4+ or CD8+ sample ranged roughly 0.17 to 27.4 ug, averaging about 3.4 ug.

As for this clonotype: The antigen is unknown.

J gave up 4 bases and V 6 bases, and 16 bases lay outside the gene matches. The CDR3 spans 19 residues. The V gene's germline CDR1 is DFQATT and CDR2 SNEGSKA (reference sequence). Overall study findings and caveats: Patients were compared with controls for CD8+ Simpson's diversity, and no significant difference emerged. Roughly 31 was the count of CD8+ CDR3 sequences that patients shared with controls.

Template material for TCR beta VDJ and CDR3 profiling consisted of genomic DNA. TCRdb reprocessed the reads via MiXCR and lists one record per CDR3 protein. This sample has some 290,000 distinct CDR3 sequences; around three fifths occur once, and the top ten carry approximately 8%. The receptor was isolated from a human donor with severe aplastic anemia or a healthy control (not recorded which). Sample: sorted CD4+, CD8+, or CD8+CD57+ T cells (not recorded which) from PBMCs. The gene calls are TRBV20-1 and TRBJ2-1, with 15 bases that match TRBD2. The chain's CDR3 is CSAAQGLAGGTTCYNEQFF. As DNA, the CDR3 is TGCAGTGCGGCACAAGGACTAGCGGGGGGGACCACTTGTTACAATGAGCAGTTCTTC.